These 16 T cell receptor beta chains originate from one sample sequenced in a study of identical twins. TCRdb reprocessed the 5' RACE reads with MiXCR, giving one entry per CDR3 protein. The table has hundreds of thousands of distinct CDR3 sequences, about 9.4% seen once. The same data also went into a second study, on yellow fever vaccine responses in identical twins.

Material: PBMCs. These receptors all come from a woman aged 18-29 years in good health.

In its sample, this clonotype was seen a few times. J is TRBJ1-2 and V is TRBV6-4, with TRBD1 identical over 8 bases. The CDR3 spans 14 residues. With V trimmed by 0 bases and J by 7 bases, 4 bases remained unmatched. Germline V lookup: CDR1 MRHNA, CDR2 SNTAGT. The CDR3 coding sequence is TGTGCCAGCAGTGACTCATATGACAGGGGTGGCTACACCTTC. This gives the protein CASSDSYDRGGYTF.

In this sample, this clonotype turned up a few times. The CDR3: CASSPPFLTAWEFF. The DNA of the CDR3 is TGTGCCAGCAGTCCCCCCTTCCTGACGGCCTGGGAGTTCTTC. The chain joins TRBV28 to TRBJ2-1; D uncertain. This CDR3 region has 14 residues. V gave up 5 bases and J gave up 14 bases, with 22 bases separating them. The germline V gene has CDR1 MDHEN and CDR2 SYDVKM.

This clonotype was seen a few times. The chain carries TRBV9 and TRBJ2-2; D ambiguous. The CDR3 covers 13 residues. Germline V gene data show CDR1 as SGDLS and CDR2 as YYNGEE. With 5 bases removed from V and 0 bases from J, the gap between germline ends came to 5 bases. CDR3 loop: CASRPPNTGELFF. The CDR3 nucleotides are TGTGCCAGCAGACCGCCGAACACCGGGGAGCTGTTTTTT.

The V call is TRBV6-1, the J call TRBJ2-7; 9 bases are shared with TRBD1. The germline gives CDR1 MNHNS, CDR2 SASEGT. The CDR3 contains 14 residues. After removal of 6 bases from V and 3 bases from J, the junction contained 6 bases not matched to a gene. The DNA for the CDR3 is TGTGCCAGCAGCCGGGGGGACAGGGACTACGAGCAGTACTTC. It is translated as CASSRGDRDYEQYF.

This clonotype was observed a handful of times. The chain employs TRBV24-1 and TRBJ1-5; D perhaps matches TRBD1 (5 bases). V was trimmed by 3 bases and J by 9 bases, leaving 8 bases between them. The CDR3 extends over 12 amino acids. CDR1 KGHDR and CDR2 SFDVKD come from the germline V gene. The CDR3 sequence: CATSDAGWPQHF. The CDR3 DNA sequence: TGTGCCACCAGTGATGCAGGGTGGCCCCAGCATTTT.

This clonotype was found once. CDR3 sequence reads: CASSQADDQETQYF. The CDR3 DNA reads as TGCGCCAGCAGCCAAGCAGACGACCAAGAGACCCAGTACTTC. The chain combines TRBV4-1 with TRBJ2-5, with D unclear. The germline gives CDR1 MGHRA, CDR2 YSYEKL. V gave up 1 base and J gave up 0 bases, with 6 bases separating them. The CDR3 totals 14 residues.

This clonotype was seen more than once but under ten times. CDR3 loop: CAISETGTGELFF. The CDR3, as DNA: TGTGCCATCAGTGAGACAGGGACCGGGGAGCTGTTTTTT. The J gene is TRBJ2-2, the V gene TRBV10-3; tentative D call: TRBD1 (6 bases). There are 13 residues in the CDR3. Trimming removed 2 bases from V and 5 bases from J, with 6 bases in between. Germline V gene data show CDR1 as ENHRY and CDR2 as SYGVKD.

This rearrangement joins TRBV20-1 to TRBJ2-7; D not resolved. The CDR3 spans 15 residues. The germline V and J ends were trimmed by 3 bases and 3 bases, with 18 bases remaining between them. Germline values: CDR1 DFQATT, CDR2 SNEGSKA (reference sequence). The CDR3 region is CSARGNFGHIYEQYF. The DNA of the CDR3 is TGCAGTGCTAGGGGGAACTTTGGGCACATCTACGAGCAGTACTTC.

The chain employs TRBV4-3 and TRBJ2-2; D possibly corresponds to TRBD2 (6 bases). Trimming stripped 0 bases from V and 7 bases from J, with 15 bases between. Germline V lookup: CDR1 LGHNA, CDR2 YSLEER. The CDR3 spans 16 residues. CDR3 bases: TGCGCCAGCAGCCAAGAAGTCCCGGGACTTCGCGGGGAGCTGTTTTTT. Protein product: CASSQEVPGLRGELFF.

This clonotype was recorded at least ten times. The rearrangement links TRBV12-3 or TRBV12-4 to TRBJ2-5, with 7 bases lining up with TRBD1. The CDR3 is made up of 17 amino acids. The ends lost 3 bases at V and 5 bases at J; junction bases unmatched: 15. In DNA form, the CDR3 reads TGTGCCAGCAGTTTGTCGCAACAGGGGAGTAAGACGGAGACCCAGTACTTC. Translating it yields CASSLSQQGSKTETQYF.

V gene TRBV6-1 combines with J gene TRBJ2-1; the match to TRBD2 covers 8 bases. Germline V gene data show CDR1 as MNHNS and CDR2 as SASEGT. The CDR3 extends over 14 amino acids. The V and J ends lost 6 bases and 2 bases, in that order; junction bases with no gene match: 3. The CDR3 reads CASRLGLAYNEQFF. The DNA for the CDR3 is TGTGCCAGCAGGTTGGGACTAGCCTACAATGAGCAGTTCTTC.

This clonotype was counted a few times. CDR3 in DNA: TGCGCCAGCAGCCAAGATCTAGCGGAGGGGGAAATAAGGCAGTTCTTC. Protein sequence: CASSQDLAEGEIRQFF. V gene TRBV4-3 combines with J gene TRBJ2-1; weak D call: TRBD2 (7 bases). V lost 0 bases and J lost 12, with 21 bases in between. The CDR3 spans 16 residues. CDR1 and CDR2 from the germline V gene are LGHNA and YSLEER.

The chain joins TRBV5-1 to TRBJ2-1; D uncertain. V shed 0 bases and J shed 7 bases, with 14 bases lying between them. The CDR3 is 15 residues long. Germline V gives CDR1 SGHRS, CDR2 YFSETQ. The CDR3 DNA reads TGCGCCAGCAGCTTGGATGCTTCTAGGTTGAATGAGCAGTTCTTC. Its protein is CASSLDASRLNEQFF. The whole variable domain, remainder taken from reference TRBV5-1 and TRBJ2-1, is KAGVTQTPRYLIKTRGQQVTLSCSPISGHRSVSWYQQTPGQGLQFLFEYFSETQRNKGNFPGRFSGRQFSNSRSEMNVSTLELGDSALYLCASSLDASRLNEQFFGPGTRLTVL.

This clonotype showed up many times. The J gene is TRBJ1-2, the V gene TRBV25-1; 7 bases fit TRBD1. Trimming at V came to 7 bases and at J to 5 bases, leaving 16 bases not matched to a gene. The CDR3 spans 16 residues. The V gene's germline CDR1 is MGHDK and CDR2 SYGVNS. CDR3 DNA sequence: TGTGCCAGCACCCCTGAGGTAGGGGGCGAATTATATGGCTACACCTTC. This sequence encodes CASTPEVGGELYGYTF.

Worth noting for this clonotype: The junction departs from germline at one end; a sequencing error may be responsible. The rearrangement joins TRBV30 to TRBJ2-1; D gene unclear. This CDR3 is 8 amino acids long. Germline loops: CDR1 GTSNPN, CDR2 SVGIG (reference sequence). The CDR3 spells CAWSATVF. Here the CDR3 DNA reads TGTGCCTGGAGTGCGACGGTCTTC.

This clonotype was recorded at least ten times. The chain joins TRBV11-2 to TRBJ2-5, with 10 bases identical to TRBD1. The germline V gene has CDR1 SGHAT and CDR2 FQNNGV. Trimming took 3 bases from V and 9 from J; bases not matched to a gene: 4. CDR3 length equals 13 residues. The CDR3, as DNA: TGTGCCAGCAGCTTCGGGGGACAGGGGCCCCAGTACTTC. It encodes CASSFGGQGPQYF. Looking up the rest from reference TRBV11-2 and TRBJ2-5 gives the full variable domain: EAGVAQSPRYKIIEKRQSVAFWCNPISGHATLYWYQQILGQGPKLLIQFQNNGVVDDSQLPKDRFSAERLKGVDSTLKIQPAKLEDSAVYLCASSFGGQGPQYFGPGTRLLVL.